This record concerns one TCR beta chain sequence. Method: immunoSEQ multiplex PCR; TCRdb's copy keeps in-frame clones and lacks some. The profile shows over 65,000 clones, around 94% of them singletons. Germline-derived CDR1 and CDR2 are SGHRS and YFSETQ. The CDR3 sequence is 15 residues long. With 0 bases clipped from V and 0 bases from J, the junction kept 0 bases outside the gene matches. The sample comes from a study of T cell changes during pregnancy in multiple sclerosis. The receptor comes from a female donor with multiple sclerosis, enrolled in a pregnancy study. Sequenced material: peripheral blood, taken in the third trimester of pregnancy. J is TRBJ1-1 and V is TRBV5-1; 9 bases map to TRBD1. In DNA, the CDR3 is TGCGCCAGCAGCTTGGGGACAGGGGTGAACACTGAAGCTTTCTTT. Encoded protein: CASSLGTGVNTEAFF.